This T cell receptor (beta chain) appears in the sequencing data of a study of PD-1 blockade in classical Hodgkin lymphoma. A note on this clone: No antigen is known for it. Since the CDR3 does not end with the conserved phenylalanine or tryptophan, this likely comes from a read error.

General observations from the study: Why the repertoires differ is still unclear, perhaps disease activity or prior therapy. Reported findings placed baseline TCR diversity lower in newly diagnosed patients (compared with healthy donors).

Time point denoted: newly diagnosed, previously untreated cHL patient sample. Researchers report purifying CD4+ T cells from thawed PBMCs by magnetic negative selection. PBMCs representing newly diagnosed, untreated classical Hodgkin lymphoma functioned as the comparison. Some clones are missing from TCRdb's copy, which holds only in-frame ones; the method was immunoSEQ multiplex PCR. The profile shows around 20,000 clones, around 81% of them singletons. The material sequenced was CD4+ T cells from blood. The clonotype was recovered from a human donor with classical Hodgkin lymphoma.

The CDR3 sequence: CALGGGLAPLREQYL. DNA for the CDR3: TGTGCCTTAGGGGGCGGACTAGCGCCGTTACGGGAGCAGTACCTC. The chain employs TRBV19 and TRBJ2-7; 9 bases are a match to TRBD2. In germline, CDR1 is LNHDA, CDR2 SQIVND (reference sequence). The CDR3 runs to 15 residues. V shed 11 bases and J 7 bases; nucleotides not matched to a gene: 18.